The 5 T cell receptor beta chains presented below share a single source sample, sequenced in a study of T cell responses to AZD1222 COVID-19 vaccine (dated by TCRdb to about 2021). The time point label here, explained by the study, means: about 28 days (+/-7) after the second vaccine dose. Library preparation used the immunoSEQ multiplex PCR assay. TCRdb mirrors the immuneACCESS table, restricted to in-frame sequences. Some clones are absent from its copies; in checked studies, under half trace to an unresolved V gene, and the reason for the others is unknown. The sample profile shows around 140,000 clones; almost 90% of them were found once. The ten largest clones add up to 1.5% to 2% of the sample. The sequences come from peripheral blood, collected 28 days after the second AZD1222 dose. The receptor source for this set is an adult who received the AZD1222 COVID-19 vaccine.

The genes are TRBV5-5 and TRBJ2-7; TRBD2 matches at 8 bases. The CDR3 runs to 15 residues. Germline loops: CDR1 SGHKS, CDR2 YYEKEE (reference sequence). The V and J ends lost 3 bases and 5 bases, in that order; junction bases with no gene match: 10. This CDR3 reads CASSWPPPAGDEQYF. CDR3 in DNA: TGTGCCAGCAGCTGGCCCCCTCCAGCGGGAGACGAGCAGTACTTC.

This clone was found once. The rearrangement uses TRBV28 and TRBJ1-4; TRBD1 matches 9 bases. The CDR3 sequence is 15 residues long. Per germline, CDR1 MDHEN and CDR2 SYDVKM. J lost 7 bases, V lost 5 bases, and 8 bases had no gene match. The CDR3 loop reads CASSTGGQGTEKLFF. Written as DNA, the CDR3 is TGTGCCAGCAGTACAGGGGGACAGGGAACTGAAAAACTGTTTTTT.

CDR3 amino acids: CASQQGSSYNSPLHF. The DNA of the CDR3 is TGCGCCAGCCAACAGGGTAGCTCCTATAATTCACCCCTCCACTTT. J is TRBJ1-6 and V is TRBV5-1; D perhaps matches TRBD1 (6 bases). The V gene's germline CDR1 is SGHRS and CDR2 YFSETQ. With 7 bases removed from V and 0 bases from J, the gap between germline ends came to 11 bases. This CDR3 has 15 residues.

The V and J genes are TRBV19 and TRBJ2-1; a possible D gene is TRBD1 (6 bases). Germline CDR1 is LNHDA and CDR2 is SQIVND (reference sequence). This CDR3 is built from 17 residues. V lost 10 bases and J lost 0, with 22 bases in between. The CDR3 DNA reads as TGTGCCACCCGGCCCCCCAAAGGGACAAACTCCTACAATGAGCAGTTCTTC. Its protein is CATRPPKGTNSYNEQFF.

The chain joins TRBV5-5 to TRBJ2-1; no firm D call. Germline V gene sequence: CDR1 SGHKS, CDR2 YYEKEE (reference sequence). Trimming cost V 1 base and J 8 bases, with 10 bases left between them. The CDR3 runs 13 residues. CDR3 bases: TGTGCCAGCAGCTTGTTTAGGATAGATGAGCAGTTCTTC. This sequence encodes CASSLFRIDEQFF.